The T cell receptor (beta chain) under discussion was sequenced for a study of T cell changes during pregnancy in multiple sclerosis. TCRdb's table, derived via immunoSEQ multiplex PCR, lists solely in-frame clones and lacks some. This table holds about 40,000 clones, roughly nine tenths found once. CDR3 length equals 16 residues. The J segment lost 3 bases and the V segment lost 4 bases, leaving 12 bases of the junction unmatched. The V gene's germline CDR1 is SGHRS and CDR2 YFSETQ. The rearrangement uses TRBV5-1 and TRBJ2-5; 7 bases map to TRBD1. The clonotype originates from a female donor with multiple sclerosis, enrolled in a pregnancy study. The material sequenced was CD4+ T cells from peripheral blood mononuclear cells, taken in the first trimester of pregnancy. CDR3 amino acids: CASSRNTGTVKETQYF. The CDR3 nucleotides read TGCGCCAGCAGCAGAAACACGGGGACAGTAAAAGAGACCCAGTACTTC.